This T cell receptor (beta chain) was recovered during a study of identical twins (dated by TCRdb to the mid-2010s). For the study in its entirety: TCR alpha and beta repertoires from monozygotic twins, unrelated adults of various ages and cord blood were deep-sequenced to test whether fetal clonotypes persist. To rule out contamination, the twin experiments were replicated at different times with different library preparation protocols. Results the study describes overall, beyond this receptor: Fewer insertions were carried by abundant cord blood beta clonotypes; a weaker similar trend was observed in young adult naive repertoires, while no such trend was observed in memory repertoires. Zero-insertion analyses could be partly confounded by invariant T cells such as MAIT and iNKT, although diverse VJ usage argued against such confounding for most clonotypes. In monozygotic twins, out-of-frame TCR alpha sharing was systematically underestimated by recombination models, although the models agreed with sharing between unrelated individuals. Conclusions relied on cross-sectional statistical analysis, since the same donors could not be followed over many years. Compared with coincidental sharing between unrelated individuals, out-of-frame TCR alpha sequences shared between twins had an excess of sequences with low generation probability. In beta out-of-frame sequences, excess twin sharing was weaker, because having fewer shared sequences lowered the signal-to-noise ratio.

Every donor was a healthy Caucasian. Three pairs of female monozygotic twins, all aged roughly 18 to 30 years, made up the twin cohort. Positive isolation kits from Invitrogen were used to isolate CD4+ and CD8+ T cell populations. The table lists this clonotype with a few counts. Its antigen is unknown. No base quality information exists; no much larger clone differs at one position. The CDR3 runs 13 residues from the cysteine to the phenylalanine. Only the CDR3 DNA is retained, 39 bases long and in frame from the first base. In the germline V gene (reference sequence), CDR1 corresponds to DFQATT and CDR2 to SNEGSKA. The V end loses 5 bases and the J end loses 6 bases, and a stretch of 14 bases separates them. Receptors were amplified or captured by 5' RACE. Reads for this sample came from an Illumina HiSeq 2000. A universal primer binding site was added through template switching, and the final cDNA carried a unique molecular identifier so that TCR cDNA molecules could be counted accurately. First-strand cDNA for TCR alpha and beta chains was synthesized from specific primers in the conserved constant-segment region. To control for contamination, every cDNA library was double barcoded, receiving both a SMART-Mk sample barcode and Illumina barcodes. TruSeq adapter sequences along with Illumina sample barcodes were introduced in two successive PCR steps. The TCR alpha and beta cDNA libraries were sequenced on the Illumina HiSeq platform using custom primers. The paper's processing steps were these. MiGEC was used to process raw reads and extract unique molecular identifiers, and MiXCR was used to find CDR3 positions. For each individual, recombination models were inferred using an EM algorithm with the repgenHMM and IGoR tools. Shared clonotype analysis was performed with the tcR package in R, normalizing sharing by the product of cloneset sizes. Out-of-frame nonproductive sequences were analyzed to study raw recombination free of thymic and clonal selection effects. TCRdb applied fastp at Q25 and MiXCR to the public reads, then kept only in-frame beta chains. Each record represents a unique CDR3 protein, reported with the most common genes and DNA among its rows. The V and J calls shown here were made by TCRdb, not taken from the authors' results. The sample table lists about 520,000 distinct CDR3 sequences, 20% to 25% of them with a count of one. The ten most abundant clones make up about 0.99% of the sample.

The same data also went into a second study, on T cells expressing NK-cell markers. Looking at the second paper: TCR beta-chain repertoires were profiled in sorted CD3+CD56+NKG2C+, CD3+CD56+NKG2C- and CD3+CD56-NKG2C+ T-cell subsets from eight donors. Of the eight sequenced donors, seven were found to be HCMV-seropositive and one was found to be HCMV-seronegative. In several experiments an anti-gammadeltaTCR antibody was added to restrict sorting to alphabetaTCR-expressing T cells. In over 5 donors, the dominant CD3+CD56+NKG2C+ clonotypes were among the top 10 CD8+ clonotypes and accounted for about 1.0-7.0% of CD8+ T cells. Those dominant clonotypes were again the most abundant among CD3+CD56-NKG2C+ cells in several donors, at about 25-60.1%. Whether the expanded NKG2C-expressing T cell clones were specific for HCMV antigens remained unclear. The eight sequenced donors were randomly selected healthy volunteers, three men and five women. HCMV-specific IgG was detected in serum with a commercial ELISA kit to determine HCMV serostatus. Reads were demultiplexed and grouped by UMI with MIGEC, and clonotypes were assembled and quantified with MiTCR. To exclude erroneous sequences, any TCR cDNA sequence not supported by at least two reads was discarded. Downstream repertoire analysis used the tcR package, and clonotypes were matched across fractions by CDR3 nucleotide sequence plus V segment. Antigen specificity was annotated against VDJdb with VDJmatch, allowing one amino acid substitution in CDR3.

Recombination linked TRBV20-1 to TRBJ1-5, with the D gene not confidently named. Sequences were obtained from CD4+ T cells sorted from blood. The receptor comes from a woman aged 18-29 years in good health. The DNA sequence is TGCAGTGCTTCGGACTCGAAGAGTCAGCCCCAGCATTTT. Its protein product is CSASDSKSQPQHF.